This T cell receptor (beta chain) was sequenced for a study of T cells in Graves' hyperthyroidism and ophthalmopathy. RNA transcripts were the template for amplifying TCR beta CDR3 regions. The study used the HTBI primer set for a first-round RT-PCR of the TCR CDR3. TCRdb independently ran MiXCR on the multiplex PCR reads; one entry per CDR3 protein. The sample shows hundreds of thousands of distinct CDR3 sequences, roughly 15% of them seen only once. Ophthalmopathy cases met thresholds of Clinical Activity Score at least 3, NOSPECS grade at least 4 and duration under 3 months. The study excluded patients with uncontrolled infection, other autoimmune disease, pregnancy or lactation. For the diagnoses, clinical symptoms, serum thyroxine and TRAb, thyroid ultrasound and orbital computed tomography were used. 10 ml of fresh peripheral blood supplied the PBMCs. Trimming took off 5 bases at V and 2 bases at J, with 2 bases between the two ends. This CDR3 has 11 residues. Per the germline V gene, CDR1 is SEHNR and CDR2 is FQNEAQ (reference sequence).

This clonotype was seen ten or more times. The sample was blood. This TCR was sampled from a woman under 30 with Graves' ophthalmopathy. The chain couples TRBV7-9 to TRBJ2-3; D remains ambiguous. In DNA, the CDR3 is TGTGCCAGCAGCGCCACAGATACGCAGTATTTT. This encodes CASSATDTQYF.